Following are 19 T cell receptor delta chains from one sample sequenced in a study of Vδ1+ human thymocytes. RNA was extracted from the cells and then reverse transcribed. Pooled V-gene forward primers with one constant-region reverse primer generated the CDR3 amplicons by multiplex PCR. TCRdb called clones anew from the multiplex PCR reads with CATT. Among over 65,000 delta-chain clones, roughly a third were seen once, and the ten largest hold around 0.3%. Overall study results and limits: Thymic TRG and TRD repertoires appeared highly polyclonal.

No cognate antigen is known for these TCRs. Material: Vdelta1+ gamma-delta thymocytes from the thymus. Subset denoted: FACS-sorted CD3+ TCRalphabeta- TCRVdelta1+ TCRVdelta2- thymocytes. Receptors were obtained from a boy in the first two years of life who had congenital heart surgery.

Regarding this clone: A clone one base away is much larger, so this may be a read error. The rearrangement joins TRDV2 to TRDJ1; D ambiguous. CDR3 length: 13 residues. V was trimmed by 5 bases and J by 2 bases, leaving 11 bases between them. In germline, CDR1 is GEAIGNYY, CDR2 EKD. CDR3 region: CACATQRTDKLIF. CDR3 DNA: TGTGCCTGTGCCACTCAGAGGACCGATAAACTCATCTTT.

The V call is TRDV1, the J call TRDJ2; 11 nucleotides match TRDD3. Looked up from germline, CDR1 is TSWWSYY and CDR2 is QGS. The CDR3 is 21 residues long. The J segment lost 4 bases and the V segment lost 2 bases, leaving 18 bases of the junction unmatched. CDR3 sequence: CALGENSPPGGYKGGTAQLFF. The DNA of the CDR3 is TGTGCTCTTGGGGAAAACTCCCCCCCTGGGGGATACAAGGGAGGGACAGCACAACTCTTCTTT.

A word on this clone: An end of the junction does not agree with germline; a read error may underlie this. The chain employs TRDV1 and TRDJ1, with 10 bases fitting TRDD3. CDR3 length: 21 amino acids. Germline V lookup: CDR1 TSWWSYY, CDR2 QGS. The CDR3 bases are TGTGCTCTTGGGAACAGGCACGTCCGGGGGATACGCGCCAGGTACACCGATAAAGTCATCTTT. Protein sequence: CALGNRHVRGIRARYTDKVIF.

The chain carries TRDV1 and TRDJ1; the match to TRDD3 covers 10 bases. The CDR3 spans 19 residues. V shed 9 bases and J 4 bases; nucleotides not matched to a gene: 23. Germline V gene lookup returns CDR1 TSWWSYY and CDR2 QGS. CDR3 DNA sequence: TGTGCTCTCGAGCCTTCCCCCCCGGAGGTGGGGGATACACGCGATAAACTCATCTTT. It translates to CALEPSPPEVGDTRDKLIF.

The V gene is TRDV1, the J gene TRDJ1; the match to TRDD3 covers 9 bases. V lost 1 base and J lost 7; bases outside the gene matches: 34. Germline V gives CDR1 TSWWSYY, CDR2 QGS. The CDR3 is made up of 24 amino acids. CDR3 protein: CALGERRRTGVPTEVLGDSGKLIF. The CDR3 DNA reads as TGTGCTCTTGGGGAACGACGGAGGACAGGGGTTCCTACGGAGGTGTTGGGGGATAGTGGTAAACTCATCTTT.

This clone was counted only a few times. The chain links TRDV1 to TRDJ1; TRDD3 aligns across 8 bases. Germline-derived CDR1 and CDR2 are TSWWSYY and QGS. The CDR3 has 16 amino acids. Unmatched junction bases numbered 8, after V lost 5 bases and J lost 0 bases. The CDR3 loop is CALGNPPLGDTDKLIF. DNA of the CDR3: TGTGCTCTTGGGAACCCACCACTGGGGGACACCGATAAACTCATCTTT.

This clone was seen a few times. This chain links TRDV1 with TRDJ1; 7 bases line up with TRDD3. CDR1 and CDR2 from the germline V gene are TSWWSYY and QGS. V was pared by 7 bases and J by 0 bases, with 23 bases of the junction left unmatched. This CDR3 has 20 amino acids. CDR3 sequence reads: CALVTSTGGSPVAYTDKLIF. In DNA, the CDR3 is TGTGCTCTTGTAACTTCTACGGGGGGATCCCCAGTTGCTTACACCGATAAACTCATCTTT.

The V call is TRDV1, the J call TRDJ1, with TRDD3 matching 9 bases. The V segment lost 4 bases and the J segment 2 bases; nucleotides outside the gene matches: 26. Germline V gene data show CDR1 as TSWWSYY and CDR2 as QGS. This CDR3 spans 22 amino acids. CDR3 region: CALGVQEPSSSYWGSLTDKLIF. CDR3 in DNA: TGTGCTCTTGGGGTGCAAGAGCCTTCTTCTTCTTACTGGGGGAGCCTAACCGATAAACTCATCTTT.

Only a few counts were recorded for this clone. V usage is TRDV1 and J usage is TRDJ1; TRDD3 agrees at 9 bases. Losses at the gene ends were 3 bases for V and 2 bases for J; bases not matched to a gene: 28. The CDR3 loop spans 23 amino acids. Germline V CDR1 and CDR2: TSWWSYY, QGS. CDR3 nucleotides: TGTGCTCTTGGGGACCTAATGAAGGGGTCCGAACCCCGTACTGGGGGAGGGACCGATAAACTCATCTTT. Translated, it gives CALGDLMKGSEPRTGGGTDKLIF.

This chain uses TRDV1 with TRDJ1; 9 bases are shared with TRDD3. There are 25 residues in the CDR3. Looked up from germline, CDR1 is TSWWSYY and CDR2 is QGS. J gave up 1 base and V 5 bases, and 35 bases lay outside the gene matches. CDR3 sequence (DNA): TGTGCTCTTGGGAACTTCCACCCCGCCAAGGCCGAACTCGTACTGGGGGAGCGACTCACCGATAAACTCATCTTT. Encoded protein: CALGNFHPAKAELVLGERLTDKLIF.

This clone was counted only a few times. The V gene is TRDV3, the J gene TRDJ1, with 9 bases that match TRDD3. J was trimmed by 8 bases and V by 5 bases; bases with no gene match: 21. CDR1 is TVYSNPD, CDR2 GDNSRS, per germline (reference sequence). The CDR3 has 16 residues. The CDR3 nucleotides are TGTGCCCTACATTCCTATCCGGGGGATACTCCGACCAAACTCATCTTT. This encodes CALHSYPGDTPTKLIF.

The V call is TRDV1, the J call TRDJ1, with 8 bases identical to TRDD2. The CDR3 runs 17 residues. CDR1 and CDR2 (germline): TSWWSYY, QGS. The ends lost 2 bases at V and 4 bases at J; junction bases unmatched: 12. The CDR3 sequence is CALGESASYGLNDKLIF. The CDR3 nucleotides read TGTGCTCTTGGGGAATCAGCTTCCTACGGGTTGAACGATAAACTCATCTTT.

This clone was detected a few times. V gene TRDV1 combines with J gene TRDJ1; D is unresolved. V gave up 1 base and J gave up 0 bases, with 9 bases separating them. The CDR3 consists of 15 residues. Germline V gene lookup returns CDR1 TSWWSYY and CDR2 QGS. CDR3 bases: TGTGCTCTTGGGGAACGGGTAGTCCACACCGATAAACTCATCTTT. Protein product: CALGERVVHTDKLIF.

This clone was recorded a few times. This chain connects TRDV1 to TRDJ1; TRDD3 matches at 9 bases. The CDR3 has 16 amino acids. Germline CDR1 reads TSWWSYY; CDR2 reads QGS. Trimming took 3 bases from V and 0 from J; bases not matched to a gene: 5. DNA for the CDR3: TGTGCTCTTGGGGACCGTACTGGGGGACACACCGATAAACTCATCTTT. Encoded protein: CALGDRTGGHTDKLIF.

Concerning this clone itself: A read error may account for a junction end that differs from germline. The genes are TRDV1 and TRDJ1; TRDD2 aligns across 7 bases. This CDR3 has 15 amino acids. Germline lookup yields CDR1 TSWWSYY and CDR2 QGS. CDR3 sequence reads: CALGELSSYSDELIF. CDR3 DNA sequence: TGTGCTCTTGGGGAATTGAGTTCCTACTCCGATGAACTCATCTTT.

The rearrangement uses TRDV1 and TRDJ1, with D possibly called TRDD2 or TRDD3 (9 bases each). This CDR3 contains 22 residues. Trimming pared 0 bases from V and 2 bases from J, leaving 31 bases between. The germline gives CDR1 TSWWSYY, CDR2 QGS. The CDR3 DNA sequence: TGTGCTCTTGGGGAACTCTCCCTTCCTACGAGACTGGGGGAAATTCGAACCGATAAACTCATCTTT. Translating it yields CALGELSLPTRLGEIRTDKLIF.

For this clone: An end of the junction does not agree with germline; a read error may underlie this. The chain has TRDV1 and TRDJ1, with 9 bases that match TRDD3. In germline, CDR1 is TSWWSYY, CDR2 QGS. CDR3 length equals 14 residues. The CDR3 region is CALGELGDTDQLIF. The DNA of the CDR3 is TGTGCTCTTGGGGAACTGGGGGATACCGATCAACTCATCTTT.

In the case of this clone: This clone may be a read error of a much larger clone one base away. The sample holds other DNA sequences that translate to the same CDR3. The chain carries TRDV2 and TRDJ1, with 9 bases aligning to TRDD3. The CDR3 is 20 residues long. Unmatched junction bases numbered 16, after V lost 0 bases and J lost 0 bases. CDR1 GEAIGNYY and CDR2 EKD come from the germline V gene. This chain's CDR3 is CACDTVSPRGDTTNTDKLIF. The CDR3 coding sequence is TGTGCCTGTGACACCGTCTCCCCACGCGGGGATACGACCAACACCGATAAACTCATCTTT.

The chain employs TRDV1 and TRDJ1, with 13 bases identical to TRDD3. The CDR3 consists of 21 residues. The junction had 15 bases not matched to a gene; V was cut back by 0 bases and J by 2 bases. CDR1 TSWWSYY and CDR2 QGS come from the germline V gene. The CDR3 DNA reads as TGTGCTCTTGGGGAACTTAGAGGCGAAACTGGGGGATACGCCAGAACCGATAAACTCATCTTT. This translates into CALGELRGETGGYARTDKLIF.